One sample yielded the 27 T cell receptor beta chains listed below, sequenced in a study of cytomegalovirus exposure and HLA in healthy donors. Primers for the PCR totalled 60 Vbeta and 13 Jbeta. Sequencing was performed with immunoSEQ multiplex PCR; in TCRdb, only in-frame clones are kept and a portion is missing. Of 30,000 to 40,000 clones in the sample, roughly two thirds were seen once. The specimen sequenced was PBMCs. The receptors derive from a man in his forties or fifties in good health and CMV-seropositive.

The chain links TRBV9 to TRBJ2-3; 9 bases match TRBD2. Germline assignment: CDR1 SGDLS and CDR2 YYNGEE. The CDR3 is 15 amino acids. Trimming cost V 0 bases and J 8 bases; bases outside gene matches: 7. The CDR3 sequence is CASSVGAGGRGTQYF. The CDR3 DNA reads TGTGCCAGCAGCGTAGGAGCGGGGGGACGTGGTACGCAGTATTTT.

The gene calls are TRBV28 and TRBJ1-2; TRBD1 agrees at 8 bases. The CDR3 is made up of 15 amino acids. V was clipped by 3 bases and J by 8 bases; unmatched bases: 11. Per the germline V gene, CDR1 is MDHEN and CDR2 is SYDVKM. CDR3 nucleotide sequence: TGTGCCAGCAGTTTTGGCCGGACAGGGTCGGGGGGCTACACCTTC. It specifies CASSFGRTGSGGYTF.

This clone was seen a handful of times. The chain employs TRBV7-9 and TRBJ2-7; 8 bases are a match to TRBD2. The CDR3 sequence is 19 residues long. CDR1 is SEHNR and CDR2 is FQNEAQ in the germline V gene (reference sequence). Trimming took 1 base from V and 1 from J; bases not matched to a gene: 15. The CDR3 DNA reads TGTGCCAGCAGCTTAGGCCCCCGAGGCGAGCGGGGGTGGTCCTACGAGCAGTACTTC. It translates to CASSLGPRGERGWSYEQYF.

The chain recombines TRBV19 with TRBJ1-5; TRBD1 matches 8 bases. V lost 4 bases, J lost 3 bases, and 5 bases stayed unmatched. Looked up from germline, CDR1 is LNHDA and CDR2 is SQIVND (reference sequence). CDR3 length: 15 amino acids. The CDR3 region is CASSSRDRLNQPQHF. The CDR3, as DNA: TGTGCCAGTAGTAGCCGGGACAGGCTCAATCAGCCCCAGCATTTT.

The V call is TRBV19, the J call TRBJ1-2; D remains ambiguous. The length of the CDR3 is 12 residues. Germline CDR1 LNHDA, CDR2 SQIVND (reference sequence). V was trimmed by 5 bases and J by 4 bases, leaving 8 bases between them. The CDR3 here is CASSEAGYGYTF. DNA of the CDR3: TGTGCCAGTAGTGAAGCAGGCTATGGCTACACCTTC.

This chain uses TRBV4-1 with TRBJ2-5; a weak D match, TRBD2 (6 bases). The V end lost 8 bases, the J end lost 2 bases, and 6 bases lay between the germline ends. CDR1 is MGHRA, CDR2 YSYEKL, per germline. The CDR3 contains 11 residues. The CDR3 DNA reads TGCGCCAGCGCGGGGCAAGAGACCCAGTACTTC. Its protein is CASAGQETQYF.

Comment on this clone: The sample holds other DNA sequences that translate to the same CDR3. The rearrangement links TRBV5-1 to TRBJ1-6, with 10 bases fitting TRBD1. With V trimmed by 4 bases and J by 7 bases, 8 bases remained unmatched. CDR1 and CDR2 from the germline V gene are SGHRS and YFSETQ. The CDR3 extends over 16 amino acids. CDR3 protein: CASSLGLGQGNSPLHF. CDR3 bases: TGCGCCAGCAGCCTTGGATTGGGACAGGGGAATTCACCCCTCCACTTT.

This clone has a single count. The chain combines TRBV15 with TRBJ2-4; possible D gene TRBD1, 5 bases. The CDR3 consists of 15 residues. From germline, CDR1 is LNHNV and CDR2 YYDKDF (reference sequence). V shed 0 bases and J shed 7 bases, with 13 bases lying between them. CDR3 residues: CATSRDLRDGNIQYF. The DNA of the CDR3 is TGTGCCACCAGCAGAGATCTCAGGGATGGTAACATTCAGTACTTC.

This sequence joins TRBV7-8 and TRBJ1-1; no definite D call. Germline lookup yields CDR1 SGHVS and CDR2 FQNEAQ. The ends were cut back, 2 bases at V and 1 base at J, with 8 bases in the middle. The CDR3 covers 14 residues. CDR3 bases: TGTGCCAGCAGCTTAAGCGACGGGAACACTGAAGCTTTCTTT. This translates into CASSLSDGNTEAFF.

This clone counts as large. This chain links TRBV11-3 with TRBJ2-6, with TRBD1 matching over 9 bases. This CDR3 has 18 residues. Germline V gene lookup returns CDR1 SGHNT and CDR2 YENEEA. V trimming: 4 bases; J trimming: 4 bases; junction bases outside the gene matches: 11. CDR3: CASSSGGDRVFGANVLTF. The CDR3 DNA reads TGTGCCAGCAGCTCAGGGGGGGACAGGGTTTTCGGGGCCAACGTCCTGACTTTC.

The genes are TRBV6-6 and TRBJ2-1, with a possible D match to TRBD1 (6 bases). From germline, CDR1 is MNHNY and CDR2 SVGAGI (reference sequence). The CDR3 has 14 amino acids. V lost 6 bases and J 4 bases, leaving 13 bases between the germline ends. The CDR3: CASRGQGPYNEQFF. In DNA, the CDR3 is TGTGCCAGCAGAGGCCAGGGGCCGTACAATGAGCAGTTCTTC.

V is TRBV2 and J is TRBJ1-2; 8 nucleotides align to TRBD1. Germline CDR1 and CDR2: SNHLY and FYNNEI. V shed 6 bases, J shed 8 bases, and the junction held 8 bases outside the gene matches. The length of the CDR3 is 13 residues. CDR3 amino acids: CASRPGQEMGYTF. For the CDR3, the DNA is TGTGCCAGCAGGCCGGGACAGGAGATGGGCTACACCTTC.

The rearrangement uses TRBV19 and TRBJ2-7; D gene uncertain. The ends were cut back, 3 bases at V and 3 bases at J, with 15 bases in the middle. The CDR3 runs 15 residues. Germline lookup yields CDR1 LNHDA and CDR2 SQIVND (reference sequence). This CDR3 reads CASSIAASALYEQYF. The CDR3 DNA sequence: TGTGCCAGTAGTATTGCGGCGTCCGCACTCTACGAGCAGTACTTC.

The chain employs TRBV30 and TRBJ2-5, with 7 bases lining up with TRBD2. V was clipped by 1 base and J by 4 bases; unmatched bases: 9. This CDR3 region has 15 residues. Germline CDR1 is GTSNPN and CDR2 is SVGIG (reference sequence). In nucleotides, the CDR3 is TGTGCCTGGAGTGCTCTGGGGGGGGTCGGAGAGACCCAGTACTTC. Encoded protein: CAWSALGGVGETQYF.

The chain joins TRBV5-1 to TRBJ2-2; 7 bases line up with TRBD2. Per the germline V gene, CDR1 is SGHRS and CDR2 is YFSETQ. V lost 4 bases, J lost 5 bases, and 11 bases stayed unmatched. The CDR3 extends over 16 amino acids. The CDR3 region has the DNA TGCGCCAGCAGCCCGCGACTAGCTGGGGGGACCGGGGAGCTGTTTTTT. It translates to CASSPRLAGGTGELFF.

On this clone: This specimen includes other DNA sequences encoding the same CDR3. The chain carries TRBV7-2 and TRBJ2-3; 10 bases align to TRBD2. The V segment lost 5 bases and the J segment 9 bases; nucleotides outside the gene matches: 11. CDR1 and CDR2 (germline): SGHTA, FQGNSA. CDR3 size: 15 residues. In DNA, the CDR3 is TGTGCCAGCAGCCTAAGTCCAGCGGGGGGGCACACGCAGTATTTT. This encodes CASSLSPAGGHTQYF.

The chain recombines TRBV19 with TRBJ1-5, with 7 nucleotides matching TRBD1. V lost 5 bases to trimming and J lost 12 bases; unmatched junction nucleotides: 13. The CDR3 loop spans 14 amino acids. The germline CDR1 and CDR2 sequences are LNHDA and SQIVND (reference sequence). CDR3 sequence (DNA): TGTGCCAGTAGTCCAAGGACAGGCGGGGCGGGCCAGCATTTT. Its translation: CASSPRTGGAGQHF. The full variable domain, its missing parts supplied by reference TRBV19 and TRBJ1-5, is DGGITQSPKYLFRKEGQNVTLSCEQNLNHDAMYWYRQDPGQGLRLIYYSQIVNDFQKGDIAEGYSVSREKKESFPLTVTSAQKNPTAFYLCASSPRTGGAGQHFGDGTRLSIL.

The chain recombines TRBV23-1 with TRBJ2-5; D might be TRBD1 (5 bases). TRBV23-1 is an ORF; its function is uncertain. Trimming removed 3 bases at V and 5 bases at J, with 16 bases between. This CDR3 contains 15 residues. The CDR3 DNA follows: TGCGCCAGCAGTCATGAGCAGGGCCCTCGGGAGACCCAGTACTTC. Its protein is CASSHEQGPRETQYF.

The J gene is TRBJ1-5, the V gene TRBV7-2, with 9 nucleotides matching TRBD1. The CDR3 spans 15 residues. Germline CDR1 and CDR2: SGHTA and FQGNSA. V was clipped by 4 bases and J by 5 bases; unmatched bases: 6. Here the CDR3 reads CASSSWTGDHQPQHF. CDR3 nucleotide sequence: TGTGCCAGCAGCTCTTGGACAGGGGATCATCAGCCCCAGCATTTT.

J is TRBJ2-2 and V is TRBV7-3; 8 bases fit TRBD2. After removal of 4 bases from V and 8 bases from J, the junction contained 6 bases not matched to a gene. This CDR3 contains 14 residues. The germline CDR1 and CDR2 sequences are SGHTA and FQGTGA. The chain's CDR3 is CASSYGGDKGELFF. The CDR3 DNA is TGTGCCAGCAGCTACGGGGGGGACAAAGGGGAGCTGTTTTTT. Combining the CDR3 with reference TRBV7-3 and TRBJ2-2 gives the whole variable domain GAGVSQTPSNKVTEKGKYVELRCDPISGHTALYWYRQSLGQGPEFLIYFQGTGAADDSGLPNDRFFAVRPEGSVSTLKIQRTERGDSAVYLCASSYGGDKGELFFGEGSRLTVL.

The chain links TRBV6-4 to TRBJ2-3; 9 positions match TRBD2. The CDR3 is made up of 15 amino acids. CDR1 is MRHNA and CDR2 is SNTAGT in the germline V gene. The V gene end was trimmed by 0 bases and the J gene end by 6 bases; junction bases not matched to a gene: 4. The CDR3 sequence is CASSDSGGGADTQYF. As DNA, the CDR3 is TGTGCCAGCAGTGACTCGGGCGGGGGGGCTGATACGCAGTATTTT.

The chain links TRBV10-3 to TRBJ1-2, with a possible D match to TRBD1 (5 bases). Trimming took 0 bases from V and 3 from J, leaving 11 bases between them. The CDR3 covers 15 residues. CDR1 is ENHRY and CDR2 is SYGVKD in the germline V gene. CDR3 in DNA: TGTGCCATCAGTGAGTCGGTAGGCAGGGACTATGGCTACACCTTC. It specifies CAISESVGRDYGYTF.

The gene calls are TRBV19 and TRBJ1-6; TRBD1 matches at 8 bases. Trimming removed 7 bases from V and 3 bases from J; junction bases left unmatched: 2. The CDR3 loop spans 14 amino acids. The germline CDR1 and CDR2 sequences are LNHDA and SQIVND (reference sequence). CDR3 coding DNA: TGTGCCAGTACAGGACAGGGCTATAATTCACCCCTCCACTTT. Amino acids: CASTGQGYNSPLHF.

The J gene is TRBJ2-3, the V gene TRBV7-9; no definite D call. The germline V gene encodes CDR1 SEHNR and CDR2 FQNEAQ (reference sequence). Trimming left V 5 bases short and J 0 bases short, with 12 bases between. The CDR3 contains 15 residues. DNA of the CDR3: TGTGCCAGCAGCCCCCGGCAGGCTAGCACAGATACGCAGTATTTT. It encodes CASSPRQASTDTQYF.

This rearrangement joins TRBV5-4 to TRBJ2-2, with 7 bases aligning to TRBD2. The CDR3 is made up of 16 amino acids. J was trimmed by 3 bases and V by 3 bases; bases with no gene match: 8. In germline, CDR1 is SGHNT, CDR2 YYREEE (reference sequence). For the CDR3, the DNA is TGTGCCAGCAGCTCTACGGGGGGTCTTGACACCGGGGAGCTGTTTTTT. Its translation: CASSSTGGLDTGELFF. Together with reference TRBV5-4 and TRBJ2-2, the CDR3 gives the full variable domain: ETGVTQSPTHLIKTRGQQVTLRCSSQSGHNTVSWYQQALGQGPQFIFQYYREEENGRGNFPPRFSGLQFPNYSSELNVNALELDDSALYLCASSSTGGLDTGELFFGEGSRLTVL.

V is TRBV10-3 and J is TRBJ2-7, with 7 bases identical to TRBD2. With 3 bases clipped from V and 7 bases from J, the junction kept 15 bases outside the gene matches. Germline-derived CDR1 and CDR2 are ENHRY and SYGVKD. This CDR3 has 16 amino acids. CDR3: CAISDPGRQGGIEQYF. The CDR3, as DNA: TGTGCCATCAGTGACCCTGGACGGCAGGGAGGGATTGAGCAGTACTTC.

CDR3 loop: CASSLRPAQGNEQYF. CDR3 DNA sequence: TGTGCCAGCAGCTTACGCCCCGCTCAGGGGAACGAGCAGTACTTC. This rearrangement joins TRBV7-2 to TRBJ2-7; D possibly corresponds to TRBD1 (6 bases). This CDR3 is built from 15 residues. V lost 2 bases to trimming and J lost 5 bases, with 16 bases between them. Germline V CDR1 and CDR2: SGHTA, FQGNSA.